These 16 T cell receptor beta chains were all obtained from the same sample, sequenced in a study of shared clonotypes between healthy human individuals. TCRdb keeps only in-frame clones here, not all; method: immunoSEQ multiplex PCR. Of approximately 720,000 clones in the sample, 90% to 95% were seen once. Naive CD8 cells lacked CD45RO, underwent positive selection for CCR7 and left out terminally differentiated effector memory CD45RA+ cells. The sample comprised naive CD8+ T cells sorted from blood. The receptors were gathered from a man younger than 45 in good health.

The chain joins TRBV27 to TRBJ1-2; D possibly corresponds to TRBD1 (6 bases). The CDR3 runs to 14 residues. CDR1 and CDR2 from the germline V gene are MNHEY and SMNVEV (reference sequence). V lost 6 bases and J lost 0, with 11 bases in between. The CDR3 region is CASRPGTPNYGYTF. Here the CDR3 DNA reads TGTGCCAGCAGACCCGGGACACCTAACTATGGCTACACCTTC.

The chain employs TRBV11-2 and TRBJ1-1, with D maybe TRBD1 (6 bases). The germline CDR1 and CDR2 sequences are SGHAT and FQNNGV. Trimming stripped 5 bases from V and 5 bases from J, with 12 bases between. The CDR3 loop spans 13 amino acids. The CDR3 region is CASSLTGRTEAFF. The DNA of the CDR3 is TGTGCCAGCAGCCTAACAGGGAGGACTGAAGCTTTCTTT.

A few counts support this clone. Here the CDR3 reads CASSQDNGAVEQYF. The DNA of the CDR3 is TGCGCCAGCAGCCAAGATAATGGGGCCGTCGAGCAGTACTTC. This chain joins TRBV4-1 and TRBJ2-7, with TRBD1 as a possible D gene (5 bases). Per the germline V gene, CDR1 is MGHRA and CDR2 is YSYEKL. The CDR3 spans 14 residues. Trimming removed 0 bases from V and 6 bases from J, with 12 bases in between.

This clone was recorded only once. The V and J genes are TRBV15 and TRBJ2-7; the D is unclear. The CDR3 extends over 12 amino acids. Trimming stripped 5 bases from V and 4 bases from J, with 9 bases between. Germline V gene lookup returns CDR1 LNHNV and CDR2 YYDKDF (reference sequence). The CDR3 spells CATSGLKYEQYF. DNA of the CDR3: TGTGCCACCAGCGGCCTTAAATACGAGCAGTACTTC.

The rearrangement links TRBV28 to TRBJ2-7; a possible D gene is TRBD2 (5 bases). The V end lost 3 bases, the J end lost 3 bases, and 9 bases lay between the germline ends. The germline V gene has CDR1 MDHEN and CDR2 SYDVKM. This CDR3 spans 13 amino acids. CDR3 protein: CASSLGSGYEQYF. The CDR3 DNA reads TGTGCCAGCAGTTTGGGAAGCGGCTACGAGCAGTACTTC.

The chain combines TRBV7-6 with TRBJ2-1, with D possibly TRBD2 on 8 matching bases. Trimming cost V 6 bases and J 3 bases, with 36 bases left between them. The CDR3 has 22 amino acids. In germline, CDR1 is SGHVS, CDR2 FNYEAQ. The CDR3 bases are TGTGCCAGCAGAGGTATCAGGGGGTCCAGCGGGAGTTCCGGGTTCAACTACAATGAGCAGTTCTTC. Protein sequence: CASRGIRGSSGSSGFNYNEQFF.

The chain carries TRBV2 and TRBJ1-4, with no clear D. The germline V and J ends were trimmed by 2 bases and 4 bases, with 11 bases remaining between them. The CDR3 sequence is 15 residues long. Germline V lookup: CDR1 SNHLY, CDR2 FYNNEI. The CDR3, as DNA: TGTGCCAGCAGTGAACAGCTAGAAATTAATGAAAAACTGTTTTTT. Translation gives CASSEQLEINEKLFF.

The gene calls are TRBV19 and TRBJ1-3; D is undetermined. Germline V CDR1 and CDR2: LNHDA, SQIVND (reference sequence). This CDR3 comprises 17 residues. The V gene lost 0 bases and the J gene lost 4 bases, with 16 bases spanning the gap. The CDR3 loop is CASSIDRGDLRGNTIYF. Written as DNA, the CDR3 is TGTGCCAGTAGTATAGATCGCGGAGATTTGAGAGGAAACACCATATATTTT.

The chain employs TRBV28 and TRBJ2-3; no clear D. The CDR3 consists of 15 residues. V lost 7 bases to trimming and J lost 2 bases, with 16 bases between them. Germline lookup yields CDR1 MDHEN and CDR2 SYDVKM. The CDR3 DNA follows: TGTGCCAGCAAGAAGAAAAGTGGAATCACAGATACGCAGTATTTT. Translation gives CASKKKSGITDTQYF.

This clone was detected a few times. This chain links TRBV7-9 with TRBJ1-2; unclear D gene. The germline V and J ends were trimmed by 6 bases and 1 base, with 15 bases remaining between them. From germline, CDR1 is SEHNR and CDR2 FQNEAQ (reference sequence). This CDR3 region has 15 residues. The CDR3 sequence: CASSSQVFDNYGYTF. In DNA form, the CDR3 reads TGTGCCAGCAGTTCCCAGGTTTTCGATAACTATGGCTACACCTTC.

This chain joins TRBV4-2 and TRBJ2-2, with TRBD2 matching over 10 bases. Germline CDR1 and CDR2: LGHNA and YNFKEQ. With 0 bases clipped from V and 4 bases from J, the junction kept 11 bases outside the gene matches. This CDR3 spans 19 amino acids. For the CDR3, the DNA is TGTGCCAGCAGCCAAGATCTGCAGGGACTAGCGCTTCTCACCGGGGAGCTGTTTTTT. It yields the protein CASSQDLQGLALLTGELFF.

The chain uses TRBV5-6 and TRBJ1-4, with D uncertain. CDR1 SGHDT and CDR2 YYEEEE come from the germline V gene. Trimming took off 0 bases at V and 6 bases at J, with 9 bases between the two ends. The CDR3 consists of 14 residues. The CDR3 DNA reads as TGTGCCAGCAGCTTGGCCGGATACTATGAAAAACTGTTTTTT. Protein sequence: CASSLAGYYEKLFF.

The V gene is TRBV9, the J gene TRBJ2-5; D gene uncertain. This CDR3 contains 14 residues. The V gene lost 3 bases and the J gene lost 5 bases, with 14 bases spanning the gap. The germline CDR1 and CDR2 sequences are SGDLS and YYNGEE. CDR3 sequence: CASSDSEMLETQYF. The CDR3, as DNA: TGTGCCAGCAGCGATTCAGAAATGTTGGAGACCCAGTACTTC.

This chain joins TRBV15 and TRBJ2-1; 9 nucleotides match TRBD2. CDR1 and CDR2 (germline): LNHNV, YYDKDF (reference sequence). V dropped 1 base and J dropped 10; count of bases not matched to a gene: 8. This CDR3 contains 15 residues. CDR3 coding DNA: TGTGCCACCAGCAGAGCCGGACTAGCGAAGATCGAGCAGTTCTTC. This codes for CATSRAGLAKIEQFF.

The J gene is TRBJ1-1, the V gene TRBV19; weak D call: TRBD1 (5 bases). From germline, CDR1 is LNHDA and CDR2 SQIVND (reference sequence). Trimming cost V 3 bases and J 0 bases, with 17 bases left between them. The CDR3 has 17 amino acids. The CDR3 bases are TGTGCCAGTAGTATGTCCCGGAACAGGTTACTGAACACTGAAGCTTTCTTT. Its protein product is CASSMSRNRLLNTEAFF. The full variable domain, in which reference TRBV19 and TRBJ1-1 provide the parts outside the CDR3, is DGGITQSPKYLFRKEGQNVTLSCEQNLNHDAMYWYRQDPGQGLRLIYYSQIVNDFQKGDIAEGYSVSREKKESFPLTVTSAQKNPTAFYLCASSMSRNRLLNTEAFFGQGTRLTVV.

The chain couples TRBV7-9 to TRBJ2-7; 8 bases agree with TRBD1. The length of the CDR3 is 15 residues. Germline lookup yields CDR1 SEHNR and CDR2 FQNEAQ (reference sequence). V lost 5 bases, J lost 3 bases, and 9 bases stayed unmatched. As DNA, the CDR3 is TGTGCCAGCAGCCCTCGGACAGGGAACCTCTACGAGCAGTACTTC. The encoded protein is CASSPRTGNLYEQYF.